These 14 T cell receptor beta chains were sequenced from one sample in a study of T cell changes during pregnancy in multiple sclerosis. Measured with immunoSEQ multiplex PCR; TCRdb has only the in-frame clones, and not every one. The sample has some 16,000 clones, approximately 83% seen once. Here the sequenced sample was CD8+ T cells from peripheral blood mononuclear cells, taken after pregnancy. All receptors derive from a female donor in good health, enrolled as a control in a pregnancy study.

This clone was seen only a few times. This sequence joins TRBV6-1 and TRBJ2-7, with 8 positions matching TRBD2. The CDR3 sequence is 17 residues long. CDR1 MNHNS and CDR2 SASEGT come from the germline V gene. With 4 bases clipped from V and 0 bases from J, the junction kept 11 bases outside the gene matches. The DNA of the CDR3 is TGTGCCAGCAGTGCCCTATCCACCGGGACTAGCTCCTACGAGCAGTACTTC. It specifies CASSALSTGTSSYEQYF.

V and J are TRBV11-2 and TRBJ1-2; D gene unclear. CDR3 length: 15 amino acids. V gave up 1 base and J gave up 2 bases, with 11 bases separating them. The germline V gene encodes CDR1 SGHAT and CDR2 FQNNGV. The CDR3 spells CASSLGGLSNYGYTF. CDR3 coding DNA: TGTGCCAGCAGCTTAGGTGGCCTTTCAAACTATGGCTACACCTTC.

The genes are TRBV5-5 and TRBJ1-1; D is unresolved. Between the trimmed V and J ends, which lost 0 bases and 0 bases, there was a span of 12 bases. The length of the CDR3 is 16 residues. Germline V gene data show CDR1 as SGHKS and CDR2 as YYEKEE (reference sequence). The CDR3 protein is CASSLVWGGVNTEAFF. The CDR3 nucleotides are TGTGCCAGCAGCTTGGTTTGGGGAGGTGTGAACACTGAAGCTTTCTTT.

The CDR3 DNA is TGTGCCAGCAGGGACGATAGCGGGAGGGCCTTATTATCCTACGAGCAGTACTTC. Its protein product is CASRDDSGRALLSYEQYF. V and J are TRBV7-2 and TRBJ2-7, with 11 bases lining up with TRBD2. The CDR3 length is 18 residues. Germline CDR1 and CDR2: SGHTA and FQGNSA. Trimming removed 6 bases from V and 1 base from J; junction bases left unmatched: 14.

The chain links TRBV5-5 to TRBJ2-7, with TRBD1 matching 7 bases. Germline loops: CDR1 SGHKS, CDR2 YYEKEE (reference sequence). The J segment lost 4 bases and the V segment lost 1 base, leaving 8 bases of the junction unmatched. This CDR3 has 15 residues. CDR3 sequence: CASSLYRDRAYEQYF. The CDR3 DNA is TGTGCCAGCAGCTTGTATCGTGACAGGGCTTACGAGCAGTACTTC.

In nucleotides, the CDR3 is TGTGCCAGCAGCTTCGGGACTGGCCTCAATGAGCAGTTCTTC. It encodes CASSFGTGLNEQFF. The rearrangement joins TRBV11-2 to TRBJ2-1; the D gene is possibly TRBD2 (6 bases). The CDR3 is 14 amino acids. Between the trimmed V and J ends, which lost 3 bases and 6 bases, there was a span of 12 bases. The V gene's germline CDR1 is SGHAT and CDR2 FQNNGV.

The V call is TRBV5-5, the J call TRBJ2-1; D is possibly TRBD2 (6 bases). CDR1 and CDR2 from the germline V gene are SGHKS and YYEKEE (reference sequence). Between the trimmed V and J ends, which lost 7 bases and 0 bases, there was a span of 14 bases. CDR3 size: 15 residues. The chain's CDR3 is CASLQPGVSYNEQFF. CDR3 in DNA: TGTGCCAGCCTACAGCCGGGGGTCTCCTACAATGAGCAGTTCTTC. Full variable domain (missing parts from reference TRBV5-5 and TRBJ2-1): DAGVTQSPTHLIKTRGQQVTLRCSPISGHKSVSWYQQVLGQGPQFIFQYYEKEERGRGNFPDRFSARQFPNYSSELNVNALLLGDSALYLCASLQPGVSYNEQFFGPGTRLTVL.

This clone has just one count. CDR3 amino acids: CASSVSPHEQYF. CDR3 bases: TGTGCCAGCAGCGTTAGCCCCCACGAGCAGTACTTC. The chain couples TRBV5-4 to TRBJ2-7; D call uncertain. V was trimmed by 4 bases and J by 5 bases, leaving 10 bases between them. The germline gives CDR1 SGHNT, CDR2 YYREEE (reference sequence). The CDR3 has 12 residues. Full variable domain (outside the CDR3, taken from reference TRBV5-4 and TRBJ2-7): ETGVTQSPTHLIKTRGQQVTLRCSSQSGHNTVSWYQQALGQGPQFIFQYYREEENGRGNFPPRFSGLQFPNYSSELNVNALELDDSALYLCASSVSPHEQYFGPGTRLTVT.

The chain links TRBV4-3 to TRBJ2-7; D gene ambiguous. The ends were cut back, 0 bases at V and 0 bases at J, with 6 bases in the middle. This CDR3 contains 14 residues. Germline CDR1 reads LGHNA; CDR2 reads YSLEER. CDR3: CASSQDISSYEQYF. Here the CDR3 DNA reads TGCGCCAGCAGCCAAGATATTAGCTCCTACGAGCAGTACTTC.

The chain has TRBV11-2 and TRBJ2-2, with 11 positions matching TRBD2. CDR3 length: 17 amino acids. V was clipped by 6 bases and J by 6 bases; unmatched bases: 12. Germline CDR1 and CDR2: SGHAT and FQNNGV. The CDR3 sequence is CASRPLAGGTRAGELFF. The CDR3, as DNA: TGTGCCAGCAGACCTCTAGCGGGGGGAACAAGGGCCGGGGAGCTGTTTTTT.

This rearrangement joins TRBV19 to TRBJ1-1; D possibly corresponds to TRBD1 (5 bases). The CDR3 totals 10 residues. V lost 9 bases and J lost 6, with 8 bases in between. The V gene's germline CDR1 is LNHDA and CDR2 SQIVND (reference sequence). The CDR3 is CASWGAEAFF. Here the CDR3 DNA reads TGTGCCAGCTGGGGGGCTGAAGCTTTCTTT.

This chain joins TRBV7-8 and TRBJ2-5, with 12 positions matching TRBD2. This CDR3 is 18 amino acids long. The germline V gene has CDR1 SGHVS and CDR2 FQNEAQ. V was clipped by 4 bases and J by 5 bases; unmatched bases: 14. In DNA form, the CDR3 reads TGTGCCAGCAGCTCCGGACTAGCGGGGTCCCTAGGTCTGGAGACCCAGTACTTC. The encoded protein is CASSSGLAGSLGLETQYF.

The V call is TRBV5-4, the J call TRBJ1-2, with D unclear. Germline lookup yields CDR1 SGHNT and CDR2 YYREEE (reference sequence). The CDR3 covers 14 residues. V was clipped by 1 base and J by 5 bases, with 12 bases between them. The CDR3 protein is CASSLNIWQYGYTF. CDR3 DNA: TGTGCCAGCAGCTTGAATATTTGGCAGTATGGCTACACCTTC.

The gene calls are TRBV6-1 and TRBJ2-6; D is unclear. This CDR3 spans 14 amino acids. Trimming took 3 bases from V and 4 from J, leaving 7 bases between them. Germline V lookup: CDR1 MNHNS, CDR2 SASEGT. CDR3 nucleotide sequence: TGTGCCAGCAGTGACCTACAGGGGGCCAACGTCCTGACTTTC. This codes for CASSDLQGANVLTF.